This entry lists 8 T cell receptor beta chains sequenced from one sample in a study of cytomegalovirus exposure and HLA in healthy donors. Both 60 Vbeta primers and 13 Jbeta primers went into the PCR. The assay was immunoSEQ multiplex PCR, and TCRdb's table has in-frame clones only and misses some. The sample includes about 120,000 clones, 74% of them seen just once. Sequenced material: PBMCs. Receptors originate from a woman in her fifties or sixties in good health and CMV-seropositive.

The V gene is TRBV6-5, the J gene TRBJ2-7; 10 bases line up with TRBD2. The CDR3 sequence is 14 residues long. Germline CDR1 MNHEY, CDR2 SVGAGI. V shed 6 bases and J 2 bases; nucleotides not matched to a gene: 4. CDR3 bases: TGTGCCAGCAGCAAAACTAGCGGGGCCTACGAGCAGTACTTC. Its protein product is CASSKTSGAYEQYF.

This clone was observed a handful of times. The chain links TRBV19 to TRBJ1-5, with 9 bases identical to TRBD1. Looked up from germline, CDR1 is LNHDA and CDR2 is SQIVND (reference sequence). J gave up 5 bases and V 5 bases, and 4 bases lay outside the gene matches. The CDR3 extends over 14 amino acids. DNA for the CDR3: TGTGCCAGTAGTTCTACAGGGGGCCATCAGCCCCAGCATTTT. Translating it yields CASSSTGGHQPQHF.

This clone was seen once. The V call is TRBV25-1, the J call TRBJ1-1, with unresolved D. The length of the CDR3 is 16 residues. Deletions cut 1 base from V and 7 bases from J, with 19 bases between. The germline V gene encodes CDR1 MGHDK and CDR2 SYGVNS. The CDR3 here is CASSESGAPPRVEAFF. CDR3 in DNA: TGTGCCAGCAGTGAATCGGGCGCCCCGCCGCGGGTTGAAGCTTTCTTT.

V is TRBV28 and J is TRBJ1-1; the D is unclear. V lost 8 bases and J lost 4, with 17 bases in between. There are 14 residues in the CDR3. The germline V gene has CDR1 MDHEN and CDR2 SYDVKM. The CDR3 loop is CASEVSGIGTEAFF. CDR3 coding DNA: TGTGCCAGCGAAGTATCGGGGATCGGCACTGAAGCTTTCTTT.

The V gene is TRBV7-9, the J gene TRBJ2-1, with 11 nucleotides matching TRBD2. The length of the CDR3 is 15 residues. CDR1 is SEHNR and CDR2 is FQNEAQ in the germline V gene (reference sequence). J was trimmed by 5 bases and V by 6 bases; bases with no gene match: 6. Written as DNA, the CDR3 is TGTGCCAGCAGGCTTAGCGGGGGGGCCCACAATGAGCAGTTCTTC. Translated, it gives CASRLSGGAHNEQFF.

This clone has more than one count but fewer than ten. Here the CDR3 reads CSVQRDANEKLFF. Written as DNA, the CDR3 is TGCAGCGTTCAGCGGGATGCTAATGAAAAACTGTTTTTT. The V gene is TRBV29-1, the J gene TRBJ1-4; D uncertain. The CDR3 contains 13 residues. The V end was cut by 5 bases, the J end by 3 bases, with 10 bases between. Germline V CDR1 and CDR2: SQVTM, ANQGSEA.

The genes are TRBV5-6 and TRBJ2-7; tentative D call: TRBD1 (5 bases). CDR1 SGHDT and CDR2 YYEEEE come from the germline V gene. The length of the CDR3 is 14 residues. The ends were cut back, 1 base at V and 5 bases at J, with 13 bases in the middle. The CDR3 here is CASSLSWGPHEQYF. The CDR3 bases are TGTGCCAGCAGCTTGTCGTGGGGCCCCCACGAGCAGTACTTC.

The V gene is TRBV10-3, the J gene TRBJ1-2, with D possibly matching TRBD1 (5 bases). The germline V gene has CDR1 ENHRY and CDR2 SYGVKD. CDR3 length: 15 amino acids. V was shortened by 6 bases and J by 8 bases, with 22 bases between the two germline ends. CDR3 nucleotides: TGTGCCATCAGAAACCTTGGACATGGAGTTTTCGGCTACACCTTC. It specifies CAIRNLGHGVFGYTF.